Sequencing of this T cell receptor (beta chain) was carried out in a study of brain T cells in children with intractable seizures. TCRdb's copy holds only in-frame clones and misses some; the assay was immunoSEQ multiplex PCR. The repertoire consists of 88,000 or so clones, with 90% to 95% occurring once and the leading ten covering around 24%. The CDR3 sequence is 13 residues long. Trimming took 4 bases from V and 9 from J; bases not matched to a gene: 4. The germline CDR1 and CDR2 sequences are SGHDT and YYEEEE. Sequencing was limited to surgery cases with top T cell transcript signatures in brain tissue. A word on this clone: Antigen unknown.

General study points: Viral specificity was inferred only from CDR3 similarity; HCMV serostatus was unknown.

The chain recombines TRBV5-6 with TRBJ1-6, with TRBD1 matching over 7 bases. The sequenced sample was peripheral blood, obtained at surgery. The receptor's source is a girl aged 2 to 10 with Rasmussen encephalitis and intractable seizures. CDR3: CASSTTGSSPLHF. The CDR3 DNA reads as TGTGCCAGCAGCACGACAGGGTCTTCACCCCTCCACTTT.